This TCR beta chain was identified during a study of blood T cells in healthy people across ages. Then a second PCR, running roughly 6 to 12 cycles, was carried out with a sample-barcoded 5' primer and a J-beta primer mix. Researchers report that a template-switch adaptor with 12 random nucleotides tagged each cDNA molecule. TCRdb independently ran MiXCR on the 5' RACE reads; one entry per CDR3 protein. The sample lists 750,000 to 850,000 distinct CDR3 sequences; roughly 25% were seen once. PBMCs numbering at least 6 million were isolated per sample. Of note for this clonotype: Its antigen remains unidentified.

The study, taken as a whole, reports: Getting older went along with TCR beta diversity per million T cells dropping roughly linearly.

In addition, the sample was reused for a study of T cells of mothers and their children.

This TCR was recovered from a boy aged 10-17 years in good health. Sequenced sample: blood.

This CDR3 reads CASSVAGVDRDTQYF. The CDR3 bases are TGCGCCAGCAGCGTCGCGGGAGTGGACAGGGATACGCAGTATTTT. The chain carries TRBV5-1 and TRBJ2-3; D might be TRBD1 or TRBD2, each matching 7 bases. Germline CDR1 SGHRS, CDR2 YFSETQ. This CDR3 is 15 amino acids long. Trimming stripped 4 bases from V and 6 bases from J, with 18 bases between.